These 2 T cell receptor beta chains came from one sample sequenced in a study of OX40 agonist ivuxolimab in advanced cancers. Sequencing used immunoSEQ multiplex PCR; TCRdb keeps in-frame clones, though not all of them. Of about 73,000 clones listed, roughly nine tenths are singletons. The input for sequencing was CD4+ or CD8+ T cells sorted from blood, taken in a trial of the OX40 agonist ivuxolimab. All receptors derive from an adult with an advanced solid tumor such as melanoma, head and neck, liver or kidney cancer.

The chain uses TRBV5-1 and TRBJ2-2, with 8 bases matching TRBD2. Trimming at V came to 1 base and at J to 1 base, leaving 6 bases not matched to a gene. Per germline, CDR1 SGHRS and CDR2 YFSETQ. The CDR3 spans 17 residues. CDR3 DNA sequence: TGCGCCAGCAGCTTGCTTGCGGGGGGCTGGAACACCGGGGAGCTGTTTTTT. Its protein product is CASSLLAGGWNTGELFF.

The V call is TRBV10-3, the J call TRBJ1-1; D gene unclear. CDR1 is ENHRY, CDR2 SYGVKD, per germline. The V end was cut by 1 base, the J end by 5 bases, with 5 bases between. The CDR3 runs to 12 residues. CDR3 protein: CAISEWGTEAFF. The CDR3 DNA sequence: TGTGCCATCAGTGAGTGGGGAACTGAAGCTTTCTTT.